This T cell receptor (beta chain) was identified in a study of T-cell memory formation after mild COVID-19. Study observations and caveats: Within pre-infection memory, some responding clones were found, suggesting cross-reactive memory joined. Shrinking CD4+ clones were chiefly CM and EM; CD8+ ones were chiefly EMRA.

It was 5'RACE with constant-segment primers that produced the TCR alpha and TCR beta cDNA libraries, which carried sample barcodes and UMIs. TCRdb analysed the 5' RACE reads with MiXCR anew, one entry per CDR3 protein. The repertoire holds fewer than 650,000 distinct CDR3 sequences, with about 20% as singletons. This clonotype came up a few times. As yet, its antigen is unknown. The sequence derives from an adult woman who had mild COVID-19 (a few samples of this study predate the infection). Cell type and time point are not known. Sequenced sample: PBMCs or a T cell subset sorted from them (not recorded which).

The CDR3 region is CASSPIRVDRNEQFF. The CDR3 DNA reads TGTGCCAGCAGCCCTATTCGGGTTGATAGAAATGAGCAGTTCTTC. V and J are TRBV5-6 and TRBJ2-1; D uncertain. Germline V lookup: CDR1 SGHDT, CDR2 YYEEEE. V shed 4 bases and J shed 7 bases, with 18 bases lying between them. This CDR3 has 15 residues.